This TCR beta chain was captured by sequencing in a study of cytomegalovirus exposure and HLA in healthy donors (dated 2017 in TCRdb). The study in broad terms: An earlier analysis of 587 of the donors reported 276 Gb of sequence data and roughly 120 million unique TCR beta sequences obtained from around 170 million T cells. An early release covering approximately 600 HLA-typed donors comprised around 300 gigabases of sequencing data and around 80 million unique TCR sequences. Of the approximately 400 genotyped donors, roughly 80% fell in the genetic ancestry cluster associated with self-reported Caucasian donors. The study was designed to test whether signatures of past pathogen exposure could be identified by cataloging public T cell receptors. The study used immunosequencing to profile the T cell repertoires of under 700 subjects and linked those repertoires to cytomegalovirus serostatus. In addition to the first cohort of around 670 subjects, a separate validation cohort of some 120 different subjects was used. To predict cytomegalovirus infection status, the study brought together high-throughput TCR immunosequencing, statistical association of individual TCRs with disease status, and machine learning. In a later analysis, previously published TCR beta repertoires from more than 500 donors were re-analyzed and high-resolution HLA genotyping was added so that TCR occurrence patterns could be studied. Rather than drawing on any new phenotypic data, the later analysis identified candidate immune exposures from TCR beta sequences and the way those sequences occurred across donors. An earlier analysis of several hundred of the donors applied high-throughput TCR beta sequencing to assess whether each TCR beta V gene segment acted as functional or pseudogenic. Alongside the repertoire data, information on donor age, sex, ethnicity and CMV serostatus was compiled. A later genetic analysis took genome-wide SNP genotypes for about 55% of the 666 donors and used that subset as a discovery cohort. All discovery cohort repertoires had been generated using a single sequencing platform. Class I and class II HLA loci were covered by the typing at four-digit resolution. Typing coverage varied by locus: roughly 620-640 donors for A, B, C, DRB1 and DQB1; about 520 for DQA1; over 600 for DPA1; some 470 for DPB1. Because of strong linkage in the cohort, four or five DR-DQ haplotypes were treated as single units for association and clustering. Across 300 to 500 genotyped donors of the cohort, an average of approximately 200,000 unique TCR beta nucleotide sequences per donor were sequenced, and around 19% of those sequences were non-productive.

The library was produced with the immunoSEQ multiplex PCR assay. The multiplex PCR relied on a mix of 60 forward primers for TCR Vbeta segments and 13 reverse primers for TCR Jbeta segments. The CDR3 region of rearranged TCR beta genes was amplified from genomic DNA with a multiplex PCR assay. The amplified TCR beta libraries were sequenced on the Illumina HiSeq System as 87-base-pair reads. The authors' analysis ran thus. Across the 600 to 700 repertoires, a later analysis counted roughly 77 million unique TCR beta chains, approximately 10 million of which were shared by at least two donors. Raw reads were error-corrected and collapsed into unique sequences by a nearest-neighbor algorithm in which closely related sequences were merged to remove PCR and sequencing errors. Alignment of CDR3 sequences to IMGT reference sequences was used to assign V, D and J gene segments. For a sequence to be retained, a match of at least six nucleotides to both a V gene segment and a J gene segment was required. Rearrangements were classified as productive when the CDR3 lacked stop codons and remained in frame with V and J, and all other rearrangements were classified as non-productive. Following IMGT convention, CDR3 was defined as the stretch from the second conserved V-encoded cysteine to the conserved J-encoded phenylalanine. The earlier analysis of about 560 of the donors excluded any sequence lacking an unambiguous match to a single V gene segment. In an earlier analysis of some 590 of the donors, V segments were called functional above 56.7% productive rearrangements and were called segregating when the between-donor standard deviation exceeded 5%. To diagnose cytomegalovirus status from the catalog of TCR beta chain sequences, a statistical classification framework was built. V and J gene assignment, in a later analysis, came from comparing TCR nucleotide sequences with IMGT/GENE-DB human TR gene sequences. A later analysis assigned CDR3 sequences and most-parsimonious VDJ recombination scenarios with the TCRdist pipeline. In a later analysis, each TCR beta chain was defined by its CDR3 amino acid sequence together with its V-gene family, and reads without a unique V-gene family were excluded. To address suspected cross-contamination and a sequencing artifact, a later analysis removed 550 to 750 highly shared, low-generation-probability nucleotide sequences. For each public chain, a later analysis derived a clonal expansion index from normalized ranks of inferred template counts within each repertoire. In a later analysis, generation probabilities were computed using a VDJ recombination model fitted to out-of-frame rearrangements, and the results were checked against IGoR. In a later analysis, TCR-TCR, TCR-HLA and TCR-CMV co-occurrence was scored with hypergeometric tests, and a repertoire-size bias correction was applied to TCR pairs. To estimate false discovery rates, a later analysis permuted the HLA or CMV assignments 20 times. In a later analysis, co-occurring TCRs were grouped using DBSCAN, with TCRdist sequence similarity added in when clustering inside HLA-allele-positive subsets. For co-occurrence clustering, repertoires with fewer than 30,000 or more than 120,000 public chains were excluded, along with roughly 5 repertoires with anomalous nucleotide sharing. TCRdb re-hosts the immuneACCESS table, in-frame sequences only. Its copies lack some clones; in the studies checked, an unresolved V gene accounts for under half of them, and the cause for the rest is not known. That table gives V, J and clone size, and the DNA gave D and trimming. Across this sample there are under 140,000 clones, with 75% to 90% seen only once. Approximately 2% of the sample goes to the ten largest clones.

The CDR3 measures 13 amino acids from cysteine to phenylalanine. The kept DNA is CDR3 alone, 39 bases in frame from the first base. The V end gives up 6 bases and the J end 10 bases, leaving 4 bases in the junction not matched to a gene. The germline V gene encodes CDR1 MNHEY and CDR2 SMNVEV (reference sequence). For this clone: Its antigen is currently not known. No base qualities exist here, and no much larger clone lies one base off it.

Overall study outcomes, separate from this receptor: Broadly in line with IMGT annotations, most TCR beta V segments showed up in productive rearrangements about 87% or about 30% of the time in an earlier analysis of some 590 of the donors. In a later analysis, HLA-associated TCR beta chains showed more clonal expansion and lower generation probabilities than non-associated chains that were equally common. In a later analysis, most CMV-associated TCR beta chains were found to appear HLA-restricted, with HLA associations seemingly driven largely by CMV exposure. Linkage disequilibrium might explain the correlated functional status among segregating V segments, but an unknown experimental factor could not be excluded. The authors suggested that the approach could potentially be extended to other disease states and immunological phenotypes. A later genetic analysis reported fewer N-insertions in productive TCRs among donors in an Asian-associated ancestry cluster than the roughly 670-donor mean. Because some donors lacked HLA typing at each locus, the association tests relied only on the typed subset. In both the original and validation cohorts, the classifier was reported to diagnose cytomegalovirus status with high specificity and sensitivity. A cluster of highly shared sequence variants was judged likely to represent a technical artifact of the sequencing pipeline. When HLA alleles, especially DR and DQ, strongly co-occurred, attributing TCR associations to individual alleles was difficult. The only immune exposure information available for the cohort was CMV serostatus. In a later analysis, several top co-occurrence clusters were reported to appear linked to parvovirus B19, influenza, CMV and Epstein-Barr virus. Because counts were too low, roughly 16 rarely observed V segments, including chromosome 9 orphons, were left out of the earlier analysis of approximately 580 of the donors. In a later analysis, the rate of TCR association differed among HLA loci, with DRB1 alleles having the most associated TCRs and HLA-C alleles having the fewest. In a later analysis, around 15,000 TCR beta sequences were associated with specific HLA alleles at a false discovery rate of 0.05. Some IMGT-functional V segments, including TRBV6-2 and TRBV6-3, could not be distinguished by the 87-base-pair reads and were therefore excluded. A few of the identified cytomegalovirus-associated TCR beta chains were confirmed in vitro to be specific for cytomegalovirus antigens. The study gave a list of roughly 150 TCR beta chains associated with cytomegalovirus. Presence/absence analyses assumed roughly uniform sequencing depth across donors, an assumption that may not hold. A later genetic analysis associated a missense DCLRE1C variant with V-gene and J-gene trimming of TCR beta chains, and an independent cohort replicated the association. This cohort had only TCR beta chains sequenced, and the lack of alpha or paired-chain data limited which features could be detected. Most TCR sequences were seen in very few donors, while some public TCRs were found in many individuals. A further reported finding was that TCR beta sequences accurately predicted the HLA-A and HLA-B alleles for most subjects in the first cohort.

The cohort consisted of approximately 690 healthy bone marrow donors. At the time of sampling, all cohort members were nominally healthy, though unrecorded immune exposures were likely present. The donor tested CMV seronegative, placing the donor among the roughly 340 seronegative members of the cohort. A peripheral blood sample was provided by each donor, and peripheral blood mononuclear cells were used for TCR beta sequencing. Genomic DNA extraction from the blood cell samples was performed with the Qiagen DNeasy Blood Extraction Kit. Recombination linked TRBV27 to TRBJ1-6; TRBD1 matches 9 bases in the middle. The TCR comes from a man aged 35 to 55 in good health and CMV-seronegative. Source material: PBMCs. The DNA reads TGTGCCAGCAGGGGACAGGGTTACTCACCCCTCCACTTT. Its protein product is CASRGQGYSPLHF.